This TCR beta chain was identified during a study of T-cell memory formation after mild COVID-19. Looking at the study overall: Among the donors, TCR clusters were largely specific to each donor. Findings of the study overall: Several responding clones turned up in pre-infection memory, indicating that cross-reactive memory may have taken part. Whether day 37 second-wave clones are SARS-CoV-2-specific was not confirmed. Clones contracting over day 15 to 85 were CD4/CD8 balanced, with later expanders leaning CD4+.

Using its own MiXCR run on the 5' RACE reads, TCRdb lists one record per CDR3 protein. This sample yields under 250,000 distinct CDR3 sequences, of which approximately 15% are seen a single time; over 2% belongs to the top ten. A word on this clonotype: The antigen remains undetermined.

CDR1 is SQVTM and CDR2 is ANQGSEA in the germline V gene. V was pared by 3 bases and J by 0 bases, with 2 bases of the junction left unmatched. The CDR3 length is 15 residues. The chain employs TRBV29-1 and TRBJ2-6; the match to TRBD1 covers 7 bases. The source is an adult woman who had mild COVID-19 (a few samples of this study predate the infection). Cell type and time point are not known. The sequencing input was PBMCs or a T cell subset sorted from them (not recorded which). DNA of the CDR3: TGCAGCGTTGAGGGACAGCCCTCTGGGGCCAACGTCCTGACTTTC. Protein sequence: CSVEGQPSGANVLTF. The full variable domain, its missing parts supplied by reference TRBV29-1 and TRBJ2-6, is SAVISQKPSRDICQRGTSLTIQCQVDSQVTMMFWYRQQPGQSLTLIATANQGSEATYESGFVIDKFPISRPNLTFSTLTVSNMSPEDSSIYLCSVEGQPSGANVLTFGAGSRLTVL.